Listed below are T cell receptor beta chains from one sample, sequenced in a study of cytomegalovirus exposure and HLA in healthy donors. The table came from immunoSEQ multiplex PCR; TCRdb's copy has only in-frame clones and leaves some out. The sample carries some 240,000 clones, 70% to 90% recorded once. Sample: PBMCs. The receptors derive from a woman aged 25-40 years in good health and CMV-seropositive. Each CDR3 is given with its conserved first and last residue. Fields, in order: clone size, V gene, D gene, J gene, CDR3 DNA, CDR3 protein. D genes are given only for firm matches. Size is stated for part of the rows, as once, few or many counts, or as a class when the clone is expanded.

size: .; V: TRBV7-9; D: .; J: TRBJ1-1; DNA: TGTGCCAGCAGCTTATTCGAGAGGGCTGAAGCTTTCTTT; CDR3: CASSLFERAEAFF
size: .; V: TRBV5-4; D: .; J: TRBJ2-6; DNA: TGTGCCAGCTCGAGGATCGGTGGGGCCAACGTCCTGACTTTC; CDR3: CASSRIGGANVLTF
size: once; V: TRBV6-6; D: .; J: TRBJ1-3; DNA: TGTGCCAGCAGAAAAGACTTCTCTGGAAACACCATATATTTT; CDR3: CASRKDFSGNTIYF
size: .; V: TRBV5-1; D: TRBD1; J: TRBJ1-2; DNA: TGCGCCAGCAGCTTGGGACAGGGTATCACCCTTCGCGGCTACACCTTC; CDR3: CASSLGQGITLRGYTF
size: .; V: TRBV2; D: TRBD1; J: TRBJ2-7; DNA: TGTGCCATACAGGGGGCGAACTTCTACGAGCAGTACTTC; CDR3: CAIQGANFYEQYF
size: .; V: TRBV18; D: .; J: TRBJ1-1; DNA: TGTGCCAGCTCACGTACAGAAGCTGAAGCTTTCTTT; CDR3: CASSRTEAEAFF
size: .; V: TRBV11-2; D: TRBD1; J: TRBJ1-5; DNA: TGTGCCAGCAGCTTAGGGACAGGGGGCGCAGACCAGCCCCAGCATTTT; CDR3: CASSLGTGGADQPQHF
size: .; V: TRBV6-5; D: TRBD1; J: TRBJ1-1; DNA: TGTGCCACCGGGACAGGGGAGGCTGAAGCTTTCTTT; CDR3: CATGTGEAEAFF
size: .; V: TRBV4-1; D: .; J: TRBJ2-7; DNA: TGCGCCAGCACCCAGAAACAAGGGGACTACGAGCAGTACTTC; CDR3: CASTQKQGDYEQYF
size: .; V: TRBV5-1; D: .; J: TRBJ1-3; DNA: TGCGCCAGCAGCCCTTGGACAGCCGCCTCTGGAAACACCATATATTTT; CDR3: CASSPWTAASGNTIYF
size: .; V: TRBV27; D: .; J: TRBJ2-1; DNA: TGTGCCAGCAGTACCCCGACAGGACGCGAGCAGTTCTTC; CDR3: CASSTPTGREQFF
size: .; V: TRBV21-1; D: .; J: TRBJ1-1; DNA: TGTGCCAGCAGCAAAGACGCGGAAGTGACCACTGAAGCTTTCTTT; CDR3: CASSKDAEVTTEAFF
size: .; V: TRBV5-5; D: TRBD2; J: TRBJ2-5; DNA: TGTGCCAGCCACCCCTGGGGGGGAGGGACTCTAATCCAAGAGACCCAGTACTTC; CDR3: CASHPWGGGTLIQETQYF
size: .; V: TRBV6-6; D: TRBD2; J: TRBJ2-2; DNA: TGTGCCAGCAGCCTGGGAGGGGCTGGCACCGGGGAGCTGTTTTTT; CDR3: CASSLGGAGTGELFF
size: .; V: TRBV5-1; D: TRBD1; J: TRBJ2-6; DNA: TGCGCCAGCAGCTTGGACCTGGACAGGGGGCGAGCTGGGGCCAACGTCCTGACTTTC; CDR3: CASSLDLDRGRAGANVLTF
size: .; V: TRBV29-1; D: .; J: TRBJ2-7; DNA: TGCAGCGTTGCTACGGGGGTCCTTCCCTACGAGCAGTACTTC; CDR3: CSVATGVLPYEQYF
size: few; V: TRBV10-2; D: TRBD1; J: TRBJ1-5; DNA: TGCGCCAGCAGTGATACAGGGGGACCCACATGGAGTTATCCCCAGCATTTT; CDR3: CASSDTGGPTWSYPQHF
size: .; V: TRBV28; D: .; J: TRBJ2-4; DNA: TGTGCCAGCAGCACAGGAGGGGGCGCCCAAAACATTCAGTACTTC; CDR3: CASSTGGGAQNIQYF
size: .; V: TRBV5-1; D: TRBD2; J: TRBJ2-1; DNA: TGCGCCAGCAGCTTTGGACTAGCCTCCTACAATGAGCAGTTCTTC; CDR3: CASSFGLASYNEQFF
size: .; V: TRBV5-1; D: TRBD2; J: TRBJ2-5; DNA: TGCGCCAGCAGCTTGTTGACTAGCGGGAGTGGGGAGACCCAGTACTTC; CDR3: CASSLLTSGSGETQYF
size: .; V: TRBV6-5; D: .; J: TRBJ1-5; DNA: TGTGCCAGCAGGGGGGCGAGCAATCAGCCCCAGCATTTT; CDR3: CASRGASNQPQHF
size: .; V: TRBV18; D: .; J: TRBJ1-2; DNA: TGTGCCAGCTCACCTCAGGACAGAGGCTACACCTTC; CDR3: CASSPQDRGYTF
size: .; V: TRBV28; D: .; J: TRBJ2-7; DNA: TGTGCCAGCAGTCCGCTAGGAGAGTCTGGGGGGGAGCAGTACTTC; CDR3: CASSPLGESGGEQYF
size: .; V: TRBV5-1; D: .; J: TRBJ1-1; DNA: TGCGCCAGCAGCTTCGGCGGGGGCAACACTGAAGCTTTCTTT; CDR3: CASSFGGGNTEAFF
size: .; V: TRBV6-5; D: TRBD1; J: TRBJ2-2; DNA: TGTGCCAGCCACACCGGGACAGAGATCACCGGGGAGCTGTTTTTT; CDR3: CASHTGTEITGELFF
size: .; V: TRBV4-1; D: TRBD1; J: TRBJ1-2; DNA: TGCGCCAGCAGCCGCTCCGGACAGGGGAATTCTGGCTACACCTTC; CDR3: CASSRSGQGNSGYTF
size: .; V: TRBV5-6; D: TRBD1; J: TRBJ1-1; DNA: TGTGCCAGCAGCGCCACAGGGGGGGGGTACACTGAAGCTTTCTTT; CDR3: CASSATGGGYTEAFF
size: few; V: TRBV18; D: .; J: TRBJ1-1; DNA: TGTGCCAGCTCACTCGATCAGTCCCCTAACACTGAAGCTTTCTTT; CDR3: CASSLDQSPNTEAFF
size: .; V: TRBV10-2; D: TRBD1; J: TRBJ1-1; DNA: TGCGCCAGCAGTGACCTAACAGGGGGCTTTTCGGCTTTCTTT; CDR3: CASSDLTGGFSAFF
size: .; V: TRBV5-1; D: .; J: TRBJ1-1; DNA: TGCGCCAGCAGCCCCCGGGGAGACTCCACTGAAGCTTTCTTT; CDR3: CASSPRGDSTEAFF
size: .; V: TRBV30; D: .; J: TRBJ1-2; DNA: TGTGCCTGGACAGTAGGGAGTACGTACTATGGCTACACCTTC; CDR3: CAWTVGSTYYGYTF
size: .; V: TRBV5-1; D: .; J: TRBJ1-1; DNA: TGCGCCAGCAGCTTGGGAGGGGGATTCACTGAAGCTTTCTTT; CDR3: CASSLGGGFTEAFF
size: .; V: TRBV2; D: .; J: TRBJ1-5; DNA: TGTGCCAGCAGTGAAGTTCGAGGGGAGGCTCAGCCCCAGCATTTT; CDR3: CASSEVRGEAQPQHF
size: .; V: TRBV29-1; D: TRBD1; J: TRBJ2-5; DNA: TGCAGCGTTGAAGAAACGGGACAGGGACCTCAAGAGACCCAGTACTTC; CDR3: CSVEETGQGPQETQYF
size: .; V: TRBV27; D: TRBD1; J: TRBJ2-2; DNA: TGTGCCAGCAGTTTACAAACCCCGGACAGGGTAGGGGAGCTGTTTTTT; CDR3: CASSLQTPDRVGELFF
size: once; V: TRBV13; D: .; J: TRBJ2-2; DNA: TGTGCCAGCATGGTGGCAGCGGGCAACACCGGGGAGCTGTTTTTT; CDR3: CASMVAAGNTGELFF
size: .; V: TRBV30; D: .; J: TRBJ2-7; DNA: TGTGCCTGGAGCAGGGACTCTTACTACGAGCAGTACTTC; CDR3: CAWSRDSYYEQYF
size: .; V: TRBV28; D: TRBD1; J: TRBJ1-5; DNA: TGTGCCAGCAGTAAGACAGGGGGGTATCAGCCCCAGCATTTT; CDR3: CASSKTGGYQPQHF
size: .; V: TRBV7-9; D: .; J: TRBJ2-2; DNA: TGTGGGGGGCTAGCGGCCAACACCGGGGAGCTGTTTTTT; CDR3: CGGLAANTGELFF
size: once; V: TRBV29-1; D: TRBD2; J: TRBJ2-1; DNA: TGCAGCGTCATCGGGACTAGCGGGAGCTACAGTAGGAACAATGAGCAGTTCTTC; CDR3: CSVIGTSGSYSRNNEQFF
size: .; V: TRBV5-6; D: .; J: TRBJ2-5; DNA: TGTGCCAGCAGCCCCGACTTGCGGGATCGCCAAGAGACCCAGTACTTC; CDR3: CASSPDLRDRQETQYF
size: once; V: TRBV18; D: .; J: TRBJ1-3; DNA: TGTGCCAGCCAGTGGTCAAAAGCGGACAGCCGGTGGGATTTT; CDR3: CASQWSKADSRWDF
size: .; V: TRBV4-2; D: TRBD1; J: TRBJ2-1; DNA: TGTGCCAGCAGCCAAGAGGGACAGGGTTACAATGAGCAGTTCTTC; CDR3: CASSQEGQGYNEQFF
size: .; V: TRBV6-1; D: .; J: TRBJ2-7; DNA: TGTGCCAGCCGTACCGGGACTTTCTCCTACGAGCAGTACTTC; CDR3: CASRTGTFSYEQYF
size: .; V: TRBV25-1; D: TRBD2; J: TRBJ2-1; DNA: TGTGCCAGCAGTGAGTACGGGACTAGCGCATCGGGTGAGCAGTTCTTC; CDR3: CASSEYGTSASGEQFF
size: .; V: TRBV6-5; D: .; J: TRBJ2-3; DNA: TGTGCCAGCAGTTCGGGGTCAGATACGCAGTATTTT; CDR3: CASSSGSDTQYF
size: .; V: TRBV19; D: TRBD1; J: TRBJ2-7; DNA: TGTGCCAGTAGTATCCTCGAGACAGGGAATTCCGAGCAGTACTTC; CDR3: CASSILETGNSEQYF
size: .; V: TRBV19; D: TRBD1; J: TRBJ1-2; DNA: TGTGCCAGTAGTATGTTGGGGGATGGACAGGGGGGTTTTCCCCGGTATGGCTACACCTTC; CDR3: CASSMLGDGQGGFPRYGYTF
size: .; V: TRBV5-4; D: .; J: TRBJ2-7; DNA: TGTGCCAGCAGTATAGGGGGGGGCTACGAGCAGTACTTC; CDR3: CASSIGGGYEQYF
size: .; V: TRBV20-1; D: .; J: TRBJ2-7; DNA: TGCAGTGGGTCGAAGGGGGTTGGGCAGTACTTC; CDR3: CSGSKGVGQYF
size: .; V: TRBV28; D: TRBD1; J: TRBJ2-7; DNA: TGTGCCAGCAGAGGACGGGACAGGGGGCTCTACGAGCAGTACTTC; CDR3: CASRGRDRGLYEQYF
size: .; V: TRBV5-1; D: TRBD1; J: TRBJ2-2; DNA: TGCGCCAGCAGCGTGGGACAGCCAAACACCGGGGAGCTGTTTTTT; CDR3: CASSVGQPNTGELFF
size: .; V: TRBV6-1; D: TRBD1; J: TRBJ1-4; DNA: TGTGCCAGCAGTTCCCGGGACAGGGATGAAAAACTGTTTTTT; CDR3: CASSSRDRDEKLFF
size: few; V: TRBV2; D: .; J: TRBJ1-1; DNA: TGTGCCAGCAGTGCGGGGACAATAAACACTGAAGCTTTCTTT; CDR3: CASSAGTINTEAFF